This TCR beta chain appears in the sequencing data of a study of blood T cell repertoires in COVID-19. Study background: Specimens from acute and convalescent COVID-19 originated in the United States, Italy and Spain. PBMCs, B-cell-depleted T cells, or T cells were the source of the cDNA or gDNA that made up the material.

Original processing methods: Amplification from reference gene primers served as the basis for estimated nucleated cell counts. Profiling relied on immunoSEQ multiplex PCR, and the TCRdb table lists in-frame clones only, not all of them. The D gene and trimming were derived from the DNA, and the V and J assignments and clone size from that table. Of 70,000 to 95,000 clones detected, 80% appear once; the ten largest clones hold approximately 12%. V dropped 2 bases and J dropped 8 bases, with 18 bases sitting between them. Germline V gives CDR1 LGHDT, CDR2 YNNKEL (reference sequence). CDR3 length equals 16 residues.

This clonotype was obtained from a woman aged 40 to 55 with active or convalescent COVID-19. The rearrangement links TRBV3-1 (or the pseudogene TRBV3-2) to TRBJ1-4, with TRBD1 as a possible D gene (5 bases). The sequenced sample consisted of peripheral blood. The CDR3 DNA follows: TGTGCCAGCAGCCAACACTACGGAGGGGTTGAGGAAAAACTGTTTTTT. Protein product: CASSQHYGGVEEKLFF.